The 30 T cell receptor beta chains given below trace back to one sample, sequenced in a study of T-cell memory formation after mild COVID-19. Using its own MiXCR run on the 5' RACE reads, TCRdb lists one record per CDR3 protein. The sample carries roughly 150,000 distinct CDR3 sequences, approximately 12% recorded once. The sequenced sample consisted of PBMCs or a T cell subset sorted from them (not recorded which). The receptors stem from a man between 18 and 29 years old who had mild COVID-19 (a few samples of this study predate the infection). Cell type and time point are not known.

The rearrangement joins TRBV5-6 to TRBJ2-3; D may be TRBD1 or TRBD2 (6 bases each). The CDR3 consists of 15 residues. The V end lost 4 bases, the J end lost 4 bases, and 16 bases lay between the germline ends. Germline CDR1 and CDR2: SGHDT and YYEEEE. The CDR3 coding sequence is TGTGCCAGCAGCCGGACAGTTACGGGGGCAGATACGCAGTATTTT. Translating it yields CASSRTVTGADTQYF. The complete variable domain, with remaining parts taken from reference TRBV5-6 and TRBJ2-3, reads DAGVTQSPTHLIKTRGQQVTLRCSPKSGHDTVSWYQQALGQGPQFIFQYYEEEERQRGNFPDRFSGHQFPNYSSELNVNALLLGDSALYLCASSRTVTGADTQYFGPGTRLTVL.

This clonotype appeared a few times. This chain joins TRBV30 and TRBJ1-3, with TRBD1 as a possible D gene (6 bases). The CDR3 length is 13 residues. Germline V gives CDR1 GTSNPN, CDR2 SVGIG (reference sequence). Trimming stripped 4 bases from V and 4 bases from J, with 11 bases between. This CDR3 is CAWTRDRGNTIYF. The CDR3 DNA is TGTGCCTGGACCCGAGACAGGGGAAACACCATATATTTT.

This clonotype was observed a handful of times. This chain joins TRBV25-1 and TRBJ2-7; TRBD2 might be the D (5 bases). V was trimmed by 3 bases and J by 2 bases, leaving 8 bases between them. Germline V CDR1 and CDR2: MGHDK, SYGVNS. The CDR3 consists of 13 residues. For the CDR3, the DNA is TGTGCCAGCAGTGATGGAGGTGCCTACGAGCAGTACTTC. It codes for CASSDGGAYEQYF.

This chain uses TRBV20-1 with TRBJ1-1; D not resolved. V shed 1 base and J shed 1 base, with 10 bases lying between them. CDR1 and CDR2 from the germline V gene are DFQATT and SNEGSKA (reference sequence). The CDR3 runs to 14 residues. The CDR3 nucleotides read TGCAGTGCTAGAGGGGCCAGTTCGAACACTGAAGCTTTCTTT. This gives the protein CSARGASSNTEAFF.

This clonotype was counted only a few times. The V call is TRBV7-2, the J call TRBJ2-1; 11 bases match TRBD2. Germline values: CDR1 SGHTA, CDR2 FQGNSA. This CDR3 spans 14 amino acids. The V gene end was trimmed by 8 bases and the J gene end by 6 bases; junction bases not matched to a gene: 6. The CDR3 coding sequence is TGTGCCAGCCGCCTAGCGGGGGGAGGCAATGAGCAGTTCTTC. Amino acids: CASRLAGGGNEQFF.

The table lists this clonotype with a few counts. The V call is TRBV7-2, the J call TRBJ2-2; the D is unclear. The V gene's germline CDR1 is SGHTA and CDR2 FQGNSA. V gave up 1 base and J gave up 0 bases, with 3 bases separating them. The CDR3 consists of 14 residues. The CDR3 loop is CASSLDTNTGELFF. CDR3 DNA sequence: TGTGCCAGCAGCTTAGACACGAACACCGGGGAGCTGTTTTTT.

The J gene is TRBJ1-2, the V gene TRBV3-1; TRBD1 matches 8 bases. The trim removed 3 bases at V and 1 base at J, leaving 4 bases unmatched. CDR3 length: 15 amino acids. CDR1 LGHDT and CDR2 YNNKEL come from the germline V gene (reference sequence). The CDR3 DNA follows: TGTGCCAGCAGCCACGGACAGGGAATTAACTATGGCTACACCTTC. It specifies CASSHGQGINYGYTF. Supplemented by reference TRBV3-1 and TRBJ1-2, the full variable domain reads DTAVSQTPKYLVTQMGNDKSIKCEQNLGHDTMYWYKQDSKKFLKIMFSYNNKELIINETVPNRFSPKSPDKAHLNLHINSLELGDSAVYFCASSHGQGINYGYTFGSGTRLTVV.

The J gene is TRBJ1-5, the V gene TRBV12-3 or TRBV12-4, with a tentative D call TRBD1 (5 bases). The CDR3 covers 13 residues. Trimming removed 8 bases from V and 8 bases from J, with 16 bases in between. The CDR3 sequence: CASGSMGPKPQHF. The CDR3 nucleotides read TGTGCCAGCGGGTCAATGGGGCCGAAGCCCCAGCATTTT.

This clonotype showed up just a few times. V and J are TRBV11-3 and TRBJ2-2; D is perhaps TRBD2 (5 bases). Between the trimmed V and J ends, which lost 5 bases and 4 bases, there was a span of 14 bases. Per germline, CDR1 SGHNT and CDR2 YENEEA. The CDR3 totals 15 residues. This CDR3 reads CASSPRTGSTGELFF. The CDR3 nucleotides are TGTGCCAGCAGCCCGAGGACGGGGAGCACCGGGGAGCTGTTTTTT.

Here the CDR3 DNA reads TGTGCCAGCTCACCACGCGACATCGGGCTGGGAGAGACCCAGTACTTC. Its protein product is CASSPRDIGLGETQYF. The J gene is TRBJ2-5, the V gene TRBV18, with D unclear. Germline-derived CDR1 and CDR2 are KGHSH and LQKENI. Trimming took 1 base from V and 4 from J, leaving 16 bases between them. This CDR3 comprises 16 residues.

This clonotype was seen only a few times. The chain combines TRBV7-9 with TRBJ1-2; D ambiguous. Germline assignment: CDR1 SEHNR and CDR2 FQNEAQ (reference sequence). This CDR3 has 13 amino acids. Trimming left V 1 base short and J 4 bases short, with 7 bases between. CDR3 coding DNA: TGTGCCAGCAGCTTAGAACCTCTCTATGGCTACACCTTC. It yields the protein CASSLEPLYGYTF. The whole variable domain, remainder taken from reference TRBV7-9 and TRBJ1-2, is DTGVSQNPRHKITKRGQNVTFRCDPISEHNRLYWYRQTLGQGPEFLTYFQNEAQLEKSRLLSDRFSAERPKGSFSTLEIQRTEQGDSAMYLCASSLEPLYGYTFGSGTRLTVV.

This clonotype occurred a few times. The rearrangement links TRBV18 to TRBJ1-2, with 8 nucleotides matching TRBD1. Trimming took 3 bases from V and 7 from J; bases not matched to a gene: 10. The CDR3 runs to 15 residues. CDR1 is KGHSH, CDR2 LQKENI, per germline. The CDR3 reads CASSPDGQGAGGYTF. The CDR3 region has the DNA TGTGCCAGCTCACCGGACGGACAGGGCGCGGGTGGCTACACCTTC.

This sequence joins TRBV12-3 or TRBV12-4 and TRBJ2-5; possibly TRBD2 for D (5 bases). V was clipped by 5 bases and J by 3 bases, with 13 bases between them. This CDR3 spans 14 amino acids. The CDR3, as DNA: TGTGCCAGCAGTCCACCGGGAAACGAAGAGACCCAGTACTTC. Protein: CASSPPGNEETQYF.

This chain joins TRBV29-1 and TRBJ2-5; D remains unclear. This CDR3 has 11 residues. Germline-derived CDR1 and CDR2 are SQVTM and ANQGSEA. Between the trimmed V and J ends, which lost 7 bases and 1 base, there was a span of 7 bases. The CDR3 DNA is TGCAGCGCGGACCCCCAAGAGACCCAGTACTTC. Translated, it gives CSADPQETQYF. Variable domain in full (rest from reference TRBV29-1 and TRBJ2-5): SAVISQKPSRDICQRGTSLTIQCQVDSQVTMMFWYRQQPGQSLTLIATANQGSEATYESGFVIDKFPISRPNLTFSTLTVSNMSPEDSSIYLCSADPQETQYFGPGTRLLVL.

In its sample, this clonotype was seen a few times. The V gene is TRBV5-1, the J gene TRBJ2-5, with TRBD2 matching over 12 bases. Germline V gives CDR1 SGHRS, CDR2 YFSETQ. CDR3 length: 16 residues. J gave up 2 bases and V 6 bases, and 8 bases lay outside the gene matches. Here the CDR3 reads CASTPGLAGIQETQYF. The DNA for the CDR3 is TGCGCCAGCACCCCAGGACTAGCGGGAATACAAGAGACCCAGTACTTC. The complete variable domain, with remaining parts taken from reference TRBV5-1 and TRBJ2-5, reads KAGVTQTPRYLIKTRGQQVTLSCSPISGHRSVSWYQQTPGQGLQFLFEYFSETQRNKGNFPGRFSGRQFSNSRSEMNVSTLELGDSALYLCASTPGLAGIQETQYFGPGTRLLVL.

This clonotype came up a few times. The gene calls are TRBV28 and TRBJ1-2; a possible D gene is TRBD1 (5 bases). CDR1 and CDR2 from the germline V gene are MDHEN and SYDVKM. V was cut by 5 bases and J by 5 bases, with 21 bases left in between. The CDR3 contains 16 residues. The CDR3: CASSAPSSGRWYGYTF. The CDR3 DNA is TGTGCCAGCAGTGCACCAAGCTCAGGGAGGTGGTATGGCTACACCTTC.

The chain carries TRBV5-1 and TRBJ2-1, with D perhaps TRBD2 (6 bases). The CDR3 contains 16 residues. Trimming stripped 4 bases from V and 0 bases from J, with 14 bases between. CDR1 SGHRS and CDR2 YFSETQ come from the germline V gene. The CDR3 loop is CASSGRGESSYNEQFF. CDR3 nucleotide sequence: TGCGCCAGCAGCGGGCGCGGGGAGAGCTCCTACAATGAGCAGTTCTTC.

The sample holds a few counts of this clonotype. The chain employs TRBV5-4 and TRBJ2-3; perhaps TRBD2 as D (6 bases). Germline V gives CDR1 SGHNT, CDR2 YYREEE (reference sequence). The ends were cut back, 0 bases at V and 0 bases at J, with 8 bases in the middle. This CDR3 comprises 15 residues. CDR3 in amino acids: CASSLARGSTDTQYF. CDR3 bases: TGTGCCAGCAGCTTGGCTCGGGGGAGCACAGATACGCAGTATTTT.

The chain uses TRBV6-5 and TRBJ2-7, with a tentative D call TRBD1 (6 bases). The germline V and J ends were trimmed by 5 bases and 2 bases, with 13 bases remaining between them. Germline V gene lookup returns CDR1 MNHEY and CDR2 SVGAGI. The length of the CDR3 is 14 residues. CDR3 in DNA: TGTGCCAGCAGTGGGAACAGGGAGACCTACGAGCAGTACTTC. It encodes CASSGNRETYEQYF.

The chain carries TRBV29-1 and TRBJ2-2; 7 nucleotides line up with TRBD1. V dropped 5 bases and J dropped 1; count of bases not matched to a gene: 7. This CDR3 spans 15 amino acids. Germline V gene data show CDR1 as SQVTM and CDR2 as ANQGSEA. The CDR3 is CSVSAQGLNTGELFF. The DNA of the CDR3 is TGCAGCGTTTCGGCACAGGGGTTGAACACCGGGGAGCTGTTTTTT.

CDR3: CASSGQGASTEAFF. CDR3 coding DNA: TGCGCCAGCAGCGGACAGGGGGCGAGTACTGAAGCTTTCTTT. The rearrangement uses TRBV5-1 and TRBJ1-1; 11 bases agree with TRBD1. Unmatched junction bases numbered 4, after V lost 4 bases and J lost 5 bases. The CDR3 runs to 14 residues. Germline assignment: CDR1 SGHRS and CDR2 YFSETQ.

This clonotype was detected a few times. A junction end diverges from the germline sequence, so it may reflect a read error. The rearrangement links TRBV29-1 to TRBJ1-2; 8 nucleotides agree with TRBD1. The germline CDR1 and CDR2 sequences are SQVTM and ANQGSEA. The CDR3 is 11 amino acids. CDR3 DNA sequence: TGCAGCGTTGAAGATCACGGGGACAGGATCTTC. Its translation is CSVEDHGDRIF.

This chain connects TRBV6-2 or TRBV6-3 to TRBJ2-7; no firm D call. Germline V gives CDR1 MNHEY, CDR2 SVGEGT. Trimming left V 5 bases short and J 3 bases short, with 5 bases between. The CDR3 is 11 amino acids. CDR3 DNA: TGTGCCAGCAGTCCTCACTACGAGCAGTACTTC. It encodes CASSPHYEQYF.

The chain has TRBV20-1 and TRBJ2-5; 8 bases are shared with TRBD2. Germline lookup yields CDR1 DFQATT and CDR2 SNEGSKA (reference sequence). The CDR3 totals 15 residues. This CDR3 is CSARLAGRYQETQYF. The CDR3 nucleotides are TGCAGCGCCCGATTAGCGGGAAGGTACCAAGAGACCCAGTACTTC.

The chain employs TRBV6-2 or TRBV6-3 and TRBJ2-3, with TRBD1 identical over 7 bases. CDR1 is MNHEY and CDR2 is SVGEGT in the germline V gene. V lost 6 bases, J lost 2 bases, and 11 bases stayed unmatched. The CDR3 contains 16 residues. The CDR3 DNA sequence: TGTGCCAGCAGGGAGACTCACAGGGGCGTCACAGATACGCAGTATTTT. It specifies CASRETHRGVTDTQYF.

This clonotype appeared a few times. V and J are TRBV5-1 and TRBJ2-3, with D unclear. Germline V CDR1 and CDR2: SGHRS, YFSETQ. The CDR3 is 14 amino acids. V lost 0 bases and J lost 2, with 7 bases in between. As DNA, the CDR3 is TGCGCCAGCAGCTTGGGCAGCCACACAGATACGCAGTATTTT. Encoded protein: CASSLGSHTDTQYF. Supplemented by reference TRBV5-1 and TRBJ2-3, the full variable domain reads KAGVTQTPRYLIKTRGQQVTLSCSPISGHRSVSWYQQTPGQGLQFLFEYFSETQRNKGNFPGRFSGRQFSNSRSEMNVSTLELGDSALYLCASSLGSHTDTQYFGPGTRLTVL.

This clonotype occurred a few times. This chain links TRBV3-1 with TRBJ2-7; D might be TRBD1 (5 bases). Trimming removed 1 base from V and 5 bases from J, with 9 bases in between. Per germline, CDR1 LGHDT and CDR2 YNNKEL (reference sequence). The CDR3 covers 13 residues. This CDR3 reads CASSQGGRDEQYF. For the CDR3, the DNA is TGTGCCAGCAGCCAAGGGGGCCGGGACGAGCAGTACTTC.

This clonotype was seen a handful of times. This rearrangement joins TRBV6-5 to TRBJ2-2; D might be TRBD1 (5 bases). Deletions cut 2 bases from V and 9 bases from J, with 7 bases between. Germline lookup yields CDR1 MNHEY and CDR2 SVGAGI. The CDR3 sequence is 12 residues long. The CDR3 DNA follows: TGTGCCAGCAGTTACACGGACAGGGAGCTGTTTTTT. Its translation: CASSYTDRELFF.

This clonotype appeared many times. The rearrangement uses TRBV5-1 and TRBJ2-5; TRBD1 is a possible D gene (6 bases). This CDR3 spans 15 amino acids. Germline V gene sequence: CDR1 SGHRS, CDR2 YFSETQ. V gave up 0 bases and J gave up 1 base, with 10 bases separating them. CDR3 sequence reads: CASSLGGGLQETQYF. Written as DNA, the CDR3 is TGCGCCAGCAGCTTGGGAGGGGGTCTCCAAGAGACCCAGTACTTC.

CDR3 loop: CSAWGRTDTQYF. The CDR3 DNA reads TGCAGTGCTTGGGGGCGCACAGATACGCAGTATTTT. The chain recombines TRBV20-1 with TRBJ2-3, with a weak D call TRBD1 (6 bases). CDR1 and CDR2 (germline): DFQATT, SNEGSKA (reference sequence). CDR3 size: 12 residues. V lost 5 bases, J lost 1 base, and 7 bases lay in between.